These 5 T cell receptor beta chains share one sample of origin, sequenced in a study of OX40 agonist ivuxolimab in advanced cancers. The method was immunoSEQ multiplex PCR; TCRdb's version includes in-frame clones alone and lacks a portion of them. The sample comprises about 48,000 clones, 75% to 85% of which are singletons, and around 1.9% rests with the top ten. Source: CD4+ or CD8+ T cells sorted from blood, taken in a trial of the OX40 agonist ivuxolimab. Every receptor here comes from an adult with an advanced solid tumor such as melanoma, head and neck, liver or kidney cancer.

There are a few counts of this clone. This chain uses TRBV9 with TRBJ1-1, with a tentative D call TRBD1 (5 bases). Germline-derived CDR1 and CDR2 are SGDLS and YYNGEE. Trimming pared 0 bases from V and 6 bases from J, leaving 9 bases between. The CDR3 has 13 residues. CDR3 protein: CASSVAGSSEAFF. The CDR3 nucleotides read TGTGCCAGCAGCGTAGCAGGGAGTTCTGAAGCTTTCTTT.

The rearrangement links TRBV21-1 to TRBJ2-7. TRBV21-1 is annotated as a pseudogene. This CDR3 spans 12 amino acids. The CDR3 reads CASSKDRNEQYF. CDR3 coding DNA: TGTGCCAGCAGCAAGGATAGGAACGAGCAGTACTTC.

The table lists this clone with a few counts. This chain connects TRBV27 to TRBJ1-5, with a possible D match to TRBD1 (5 bases). With 6 bases removed from V and 7 bases from J, the gap between germline ends came to 13 bases. CDR1 is MNHEY and CDR2 is SMNVEV in the germline V gene (reference sequence). The CDR3 consists of 13 residues. The CDR3 spells CASSGGAGQPQHF. The CDR3, as DNA: TGTGCCAGCAGCGGCGGGGCGGGACAGCCCCAGCATTTT.

The chain links TRBV30 to TRBJ2-5; D is possibly TRBD2 (6 bases). From germline, CDR1 is GTSNPN and CDR2 SVGIG (reference sequence). There are 15 residues in the CDR3. Trimming took off 3 bases at V and 4 bases at J, with 18 bases between the two ends. In DNA form, the CDR3 reads TGTGCCTGGAGCCTCAAGGGAGGCATGGGAGAGACCCAGTACTTC. As protein: CAWSLKGGMGETQYF.

The chain carries TRBV4-1 and TRBJ2-2, with 9 bases aligning to TRBD1. CDR1 is MGHRA and CDR2 is YSYEKL in the germline V gene. The CDR3 has 19 amino acids. J lost 0 bases, V lost 4 bases, and 12 bases had no gene match. The CDR3 DNA follows: TGCGCCAGCAGCCGCCTGGCAGGACAGGGGTTCGCGAACACCGGGGAGCTGTTTTTT. It codes for CASSRLAGQGFANTGELFF.